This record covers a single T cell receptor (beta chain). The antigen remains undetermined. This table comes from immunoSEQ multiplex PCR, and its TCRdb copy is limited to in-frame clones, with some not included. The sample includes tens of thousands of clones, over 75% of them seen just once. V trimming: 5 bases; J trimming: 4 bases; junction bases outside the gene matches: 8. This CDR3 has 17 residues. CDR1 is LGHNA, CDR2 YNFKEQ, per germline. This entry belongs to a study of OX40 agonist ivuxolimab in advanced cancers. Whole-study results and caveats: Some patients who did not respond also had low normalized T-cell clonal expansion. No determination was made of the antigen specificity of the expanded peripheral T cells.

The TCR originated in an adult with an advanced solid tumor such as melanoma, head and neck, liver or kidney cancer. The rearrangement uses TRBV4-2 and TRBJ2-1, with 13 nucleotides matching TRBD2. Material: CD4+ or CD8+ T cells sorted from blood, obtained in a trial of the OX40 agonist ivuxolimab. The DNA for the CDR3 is TGTGCCAGCAGCGCCATACCGGGACTAGCGGGGTACAATGAGCAGTTCTTC. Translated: CASSAIPGLAGYNEQFF.